This TCR beta chain stems from a study of blood T cell repertoires in COVID-19. Background on the study: Samples representing acute and convalescent COVID-19 were sourced from the United States, Italy and Spain. T cells, B-cell-depleted T cells, or PBMCs provided the cDNA or gDNA that served as material.

V shed 4 bases and J shed 8 bases, with 15 bases lying between them. The CDR3 has 13 amino acids. Germline V gene data show CDR1 as SGHRS and CDR2 as YFSETQ. Repertoires were generated with immunoSEQ multiplex PCR, while TCRdb's copy carries only in-frame clones and drops some. The data show about 85,000 clones, roughly 90% seen once. This clonotype was sampled from an elderly woman with active or convalescent COVID-19. The rearrangement uses TRBV5-1 and TRBJ1-1; TRBD1 might be the D (6 bases). Sequencing used peripheral blood. The CDR3 loop is CASSADSSTEAFF. The CDR3 nucleotides read TGCGCCAGCAGCGCGGACAGCTCTACAGAAGCTTTCTTT. The entire variable domain, with the rest obtained from reference TRBV5-1 and TRBJ1-1, is as follows: KAGVTQTPRYLIKTRGQQVTLSCSPISGHRSVSWYQQTPGQGLQFLFEYFSETQRNKGNFPGRFSGRQFSNSRSEMNVSTLELGDSALYLCASSADSSTEAFFGQGTRLTVV.